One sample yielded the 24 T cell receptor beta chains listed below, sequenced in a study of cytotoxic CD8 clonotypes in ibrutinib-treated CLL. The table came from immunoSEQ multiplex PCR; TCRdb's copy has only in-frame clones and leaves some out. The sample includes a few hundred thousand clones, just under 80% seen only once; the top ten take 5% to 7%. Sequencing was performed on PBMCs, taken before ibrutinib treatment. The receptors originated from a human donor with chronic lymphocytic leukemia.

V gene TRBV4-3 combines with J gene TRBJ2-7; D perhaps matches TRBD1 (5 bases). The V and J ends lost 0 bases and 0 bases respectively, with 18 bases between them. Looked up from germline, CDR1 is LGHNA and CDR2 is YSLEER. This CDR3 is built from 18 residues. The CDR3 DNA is TGCGCCAGCAGCCAAGAACGTGTCCGGACACCGAGCTCCTACGAGCAGTACTTC. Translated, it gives CASSQERVRTPSSYEQYF.

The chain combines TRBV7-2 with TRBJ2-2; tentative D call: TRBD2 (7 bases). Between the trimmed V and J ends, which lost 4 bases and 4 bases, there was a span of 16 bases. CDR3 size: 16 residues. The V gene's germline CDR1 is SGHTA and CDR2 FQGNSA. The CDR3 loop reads CASSYLGGGPTGELFF. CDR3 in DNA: TGTGCCAGCAGCTATTTAGGGGGAGGGCCCACCGGGGAGCTGTTTTTT.

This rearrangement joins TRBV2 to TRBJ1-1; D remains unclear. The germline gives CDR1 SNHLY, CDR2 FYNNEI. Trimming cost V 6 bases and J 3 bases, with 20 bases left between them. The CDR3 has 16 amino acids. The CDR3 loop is CASRAGPAATDTEAFF. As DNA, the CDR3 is TGTGCCAGCAGGGCCGGGCCCGCCGCCACCGACACTGAAGCTTTCTTT.

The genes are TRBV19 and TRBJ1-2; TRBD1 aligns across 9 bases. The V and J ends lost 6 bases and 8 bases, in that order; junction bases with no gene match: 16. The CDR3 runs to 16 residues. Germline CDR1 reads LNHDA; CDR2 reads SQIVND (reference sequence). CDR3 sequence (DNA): TGTGCCAGTAGCTCAACCGGGACAGGGAGTATGTACGGCTACACCTTC. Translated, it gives CASSSTGTGSMYGYTF. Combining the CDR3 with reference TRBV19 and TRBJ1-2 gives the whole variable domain DGGITQSPKYLFRKEGQNVTLSCEQNLNHDAMYWYRQDPGQGLRLIYYSQIVNDFQKGDIAEGYSVSREKKESFPLTVTSAQKNPTAFYLCASSSTGTGSMYGYTFGSGTRLTVV.

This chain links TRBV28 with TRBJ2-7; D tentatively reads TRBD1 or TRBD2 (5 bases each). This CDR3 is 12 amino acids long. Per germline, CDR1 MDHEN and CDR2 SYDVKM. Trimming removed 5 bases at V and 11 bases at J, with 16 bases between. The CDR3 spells CASSPRRGFEYF. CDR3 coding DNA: TGTGCCAGCAGTCCCCGTCGGGGCTTCGAGTACTTC.

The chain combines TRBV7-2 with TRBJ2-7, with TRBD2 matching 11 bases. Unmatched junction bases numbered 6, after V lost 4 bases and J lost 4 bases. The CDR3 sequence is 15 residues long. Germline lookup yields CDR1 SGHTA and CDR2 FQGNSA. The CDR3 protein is CASSSPGLAVYEQYF. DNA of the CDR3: TGTGCCAGCAGCTCGCCGGGACTAGCGGTATACGAGCAGTACTTC. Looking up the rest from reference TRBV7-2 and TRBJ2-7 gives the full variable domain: GAGVSQSPSNKVTEKGKDVELRCDPISGHTALYWYRQSLGQGLEFLIYFQGNSAPDKSGLPSDRFSAERTGGSVSTLTIQRTQQEDSAVYLCASSSPGLAVYEQYFGPGTRLTVT.

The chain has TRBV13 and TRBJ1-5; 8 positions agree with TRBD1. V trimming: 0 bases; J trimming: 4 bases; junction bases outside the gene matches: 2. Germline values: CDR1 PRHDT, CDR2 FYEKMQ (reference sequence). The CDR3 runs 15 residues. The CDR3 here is CASSLGTGANQPQHF. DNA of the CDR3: TGTGCCAGCAGCTTAGGGACAGGGGCGAATCAGCCCCAGCATTTT.

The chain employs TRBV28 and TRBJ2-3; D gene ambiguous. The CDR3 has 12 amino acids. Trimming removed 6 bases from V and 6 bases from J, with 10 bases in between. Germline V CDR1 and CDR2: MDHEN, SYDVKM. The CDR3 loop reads CASSLTRDTQYF. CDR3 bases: TGTGCCAGCAGCTTAACAAGGGATACGCAGTATTTT.

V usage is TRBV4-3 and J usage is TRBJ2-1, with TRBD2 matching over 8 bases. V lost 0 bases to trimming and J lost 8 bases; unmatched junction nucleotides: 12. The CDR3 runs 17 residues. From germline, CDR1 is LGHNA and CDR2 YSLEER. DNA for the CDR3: TGCGCCAGCAGCCAAGATCAACCGGGACTAGTCGTTCATGAGCAGTTCTTC. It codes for CASSQDQPGLVVHEQFF.

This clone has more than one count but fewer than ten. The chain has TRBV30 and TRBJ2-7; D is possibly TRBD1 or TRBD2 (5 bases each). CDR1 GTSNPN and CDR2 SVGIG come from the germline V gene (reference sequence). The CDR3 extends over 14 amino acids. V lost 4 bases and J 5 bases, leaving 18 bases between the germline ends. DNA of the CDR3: TGTGCCTGGAACATCCAGGGACCCCGGGACGAGCAGTACTTC. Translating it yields CAWNIQGPRDEQYF.

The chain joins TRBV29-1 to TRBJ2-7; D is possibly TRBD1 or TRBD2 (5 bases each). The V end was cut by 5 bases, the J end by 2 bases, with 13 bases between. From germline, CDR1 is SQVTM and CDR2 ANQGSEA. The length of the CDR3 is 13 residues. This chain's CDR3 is CSVLRDGTYEQYF. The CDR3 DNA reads TGCAGCGTTCTCCGGGACGGGACCTACGAGCAGTACTTC.

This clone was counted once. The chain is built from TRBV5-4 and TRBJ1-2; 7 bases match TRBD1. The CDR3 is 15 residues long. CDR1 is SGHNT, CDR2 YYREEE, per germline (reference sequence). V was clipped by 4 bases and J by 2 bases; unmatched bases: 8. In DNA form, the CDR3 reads TGTGCCAGCAGCCATCAACTACAGGGGAACTATGGCTACACCTTC. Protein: CASSHQLQGNYGYTF.

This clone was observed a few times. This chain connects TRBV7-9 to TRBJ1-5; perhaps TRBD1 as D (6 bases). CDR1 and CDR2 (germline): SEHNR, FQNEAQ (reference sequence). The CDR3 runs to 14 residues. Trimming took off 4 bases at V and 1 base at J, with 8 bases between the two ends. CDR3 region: CASSSDRSNQPQHF. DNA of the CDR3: TGTGCCAGCAGCTCGGACAGAAGCAATCAGCCCCAGCATTTT.

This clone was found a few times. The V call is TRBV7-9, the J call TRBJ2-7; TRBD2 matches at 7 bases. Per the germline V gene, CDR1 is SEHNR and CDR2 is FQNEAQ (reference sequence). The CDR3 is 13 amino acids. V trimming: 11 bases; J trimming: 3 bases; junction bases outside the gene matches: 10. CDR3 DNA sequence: TGTGCCTTGGGCGGGGGTGGCCTCTACGAGCAGTACTTC. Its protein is CALGGGGLYEQYF.

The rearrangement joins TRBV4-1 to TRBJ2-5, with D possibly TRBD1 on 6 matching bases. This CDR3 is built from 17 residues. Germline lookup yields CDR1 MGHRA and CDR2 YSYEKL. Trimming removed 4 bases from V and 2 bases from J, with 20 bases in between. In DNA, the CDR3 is TGCGCCAGCAGCCGGAACGGTGGACAGTGGTGGCAAGAGACCCAGTACTTC. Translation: CASSRNGGQWWQETQYF.

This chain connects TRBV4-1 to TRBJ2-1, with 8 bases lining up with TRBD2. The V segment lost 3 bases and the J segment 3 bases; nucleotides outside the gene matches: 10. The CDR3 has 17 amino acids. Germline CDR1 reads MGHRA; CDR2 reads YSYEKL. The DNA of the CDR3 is TGCGCCAGCAGCCAGGGGACTAGTGGGGTGATCTACAATGAGCAGTTCTTC. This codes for CASSQGTSGVIYNEQFF.

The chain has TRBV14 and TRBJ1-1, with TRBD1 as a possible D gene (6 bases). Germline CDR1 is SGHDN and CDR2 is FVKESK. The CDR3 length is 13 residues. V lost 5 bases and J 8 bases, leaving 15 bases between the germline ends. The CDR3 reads CASSTGAGREAFF. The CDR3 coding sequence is TGTGCCAGCAGCACGGGGGCTGGCCGCGAAGCTTTCTTT.

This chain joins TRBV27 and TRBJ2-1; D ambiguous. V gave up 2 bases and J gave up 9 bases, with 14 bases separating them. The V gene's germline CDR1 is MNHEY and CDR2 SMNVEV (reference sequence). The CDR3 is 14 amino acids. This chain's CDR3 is CASSLDGTSGEQFF. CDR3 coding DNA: TGTGCCAGCAGTTTAGACGGAACGAGTGGTGAGCAGTTCTTC.

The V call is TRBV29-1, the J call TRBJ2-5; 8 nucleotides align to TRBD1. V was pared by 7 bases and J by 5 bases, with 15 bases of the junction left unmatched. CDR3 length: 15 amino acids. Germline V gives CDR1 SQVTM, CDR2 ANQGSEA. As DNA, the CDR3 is TGCAGCGCAGGAGGGGCAGGGGGCGTTTGGGAGACCCAGTACTTC. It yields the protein CSAGGAGGVWETQYF.

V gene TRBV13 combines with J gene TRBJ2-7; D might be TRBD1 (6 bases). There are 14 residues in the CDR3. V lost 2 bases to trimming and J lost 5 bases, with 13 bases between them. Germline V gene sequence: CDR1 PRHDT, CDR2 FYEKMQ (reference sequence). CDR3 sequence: CASSLNRVINEQYF. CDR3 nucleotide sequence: TGTGCCAGCAGCTTAAACAGGGTGATCAACGAGCAGTACTTC. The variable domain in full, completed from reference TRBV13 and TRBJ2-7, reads AAGVIQSPRHLIKEKRETATLKCYPIPRHDTVYWYQQGPGQDPQFLISFYEKMQSDKGSIPDRFSAQQFSDYHSELNMSSLELGDSALYFCASSLNRVINEQYFGPGTRLTVT.

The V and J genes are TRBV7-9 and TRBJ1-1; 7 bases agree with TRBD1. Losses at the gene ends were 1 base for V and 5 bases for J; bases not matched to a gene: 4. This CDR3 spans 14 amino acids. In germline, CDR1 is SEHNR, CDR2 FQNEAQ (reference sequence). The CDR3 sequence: CASSLGSGGTEAFF. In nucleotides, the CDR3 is TGTGCCAGCAGCTTAGGGTCAGGGGGAACTGAAGCTTTCTTT.

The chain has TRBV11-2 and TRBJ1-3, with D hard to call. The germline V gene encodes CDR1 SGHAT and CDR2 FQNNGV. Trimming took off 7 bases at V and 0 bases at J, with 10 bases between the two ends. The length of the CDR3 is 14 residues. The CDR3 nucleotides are TGTGCCAGCAACGCTAGCCACTCTGGAAACACCATATATTTT. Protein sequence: CASNASHSGNTIYF.

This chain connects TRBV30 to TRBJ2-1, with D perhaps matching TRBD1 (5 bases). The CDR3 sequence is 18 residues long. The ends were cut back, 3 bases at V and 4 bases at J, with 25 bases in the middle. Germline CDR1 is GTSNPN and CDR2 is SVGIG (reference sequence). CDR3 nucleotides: TGTGCCTGGAGGCCCCCGTACTCAGGGATGGGTCCATACAATGAGCAGTTCTTC. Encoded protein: CAWRPPYSGMGPYNEQFF.

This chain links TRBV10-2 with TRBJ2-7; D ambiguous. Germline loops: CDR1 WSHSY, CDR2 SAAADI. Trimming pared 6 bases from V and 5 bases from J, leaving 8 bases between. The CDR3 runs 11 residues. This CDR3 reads CASSLSNEQYF. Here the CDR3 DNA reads TGCGCCAGCAGCCTGAGTAACGAGCAGTACTTC.